Following are 30 T cell receptor beta chains from one sample sequenced in a study of T-cell reconstitution after alpha-beta-depleted transplantation in children. TCRbeta library construction was performed incorporating unique molecular identifiers. TCRdb re-analysed the PCR reads in MiXCR, keeping a single row per CDR3 protein. The sample lists 70,000 or so distinct CDR3 sequences, 11% occurring once. Sequences were derived from PBMCs, sampled before TCRalphabeta/CD19-depleted stem cell transplant. All receptors derive from a boy between 10 and 17 years old with acute myeloid leukemia, due to receive a stem cell transplant.

This clonotype was detected ten times or more. This chain connects TRBV20-1 to TRBJ1-1; no definite D call. CDR3 length: 14 residues. Trimming shortened V by 1 base and J by 1 base, and 10 bases separated the two germline ends. Germline values: CDR1 DFQATT, CDR2 SNEGSKA (reference sequence). The CDR3 region is CSARGRGANTEAFF. CDR3 DNA sequence: TGCAGTGCTAGAGGTCGGGGTGCGAACACTGAAGCTTTCTTT.

V usage is TRBV4-2 and J usage is TRBJ2-1; 14 bases fit TRBD2. V lost 3 bases and J lost 9; bases outside the gene matches: 16. This CDR3 has 19 amino acids. Looked up from germline, CDR1 is LGHNA and CDR2 is YNFKEQ. The CDR3 DNA is TGTGCCAGCAGCCACAGTGCTTCGGGACTAGCGGGAGCATCGGTTGAGCAGTTCTTC. Its translation: CASSHSASGLAGASVEQFF.

This clonotype has a count of ten or more. The gene calls are TRBV9 and TRBJ2-6; D ambiguous. The CDR3 runs 14 residues. The V gene lost 6 bases and the J gene lost 3 bases, with 10 bases spanning the gap. Germline lookup yields CDR1 SGDLS and CDR2 YYNGEE. The CDR3 sequence is CASNSRGGANVLTF. The CDR3 DNA sequence: TGTGCCAGCAACTCCCGAGGTGGGGCCAACGTCCTGACTTTC.

This clonotype was recorded many times. This chain connects TRBV6-2 or TRBV6-3 to TRBJ2-1; 10 bases map to TRBD2. Germline CDR1 MNHEY, CDR2 SVGEGT. Trimming cost V 0 bases and J 3 bases; bases outside gene matches: 14. The CDR3 is 20 residues long. The CDR3 sequence: CASSYSREREGLFVYNEQFF. CDR3 sequence (DNA): TGTGCCAGCAGTTACTCCCGTGAGCGGGAGGGCCTTTTTGTCTACAATGAGCAGTTCTTC.

Many counts were recorded for this clonotype. The V and J genes are TRBV5-1 and TRBJ1-3; D is unclear. Trimming took 0 bases from V and 0 from J, leaving 10 bases between them. Germline CDR1 and CDR2: SGHRS and YFSETQ. The CDR3 length is 16 residues. The CDR3 spells CASSLVGGNSGNTIYF. CDR3 bases: TGCGCCAGCAGCTTGGTGGGCGGCAACTCTGGAAACACCATATATTTT.

This clonotype was recorded many times. CDR3 DNA: TGTGCCATCAGTGCAGGGACACCAATAACAGCTTTCTTT. Protein: CAISAGTPITAFF. The rearrangement uses TRBV10-3 and TRBJ1-1; perhaps TRBD1 as D (6 bases). Germline V gives CDR1 ENHRY, CDR2 SYGVKD. V gave up 4 bases and J gave up 10 bases, with 16 bases separating them. This CDR3 comprises 13 residues.

This clonotype was counted ten times or more. The chain has TRBV20-1 and TRBJ2-5, with 8 nucleotides matching TRBD2. V lost 5 bases to trimming and J lost 5 bases; unmatched junction nucleotides: 10. Germline CDR1 is DFQATT and CDR2 is SNEGSKA (reference sequence). The CDR3 contains 14 residues. The CDR3 DNA follows: TGCAGTGCTCAACCGGGACTAGTAGGTGAGACCCAGTACTTC. It encodes CSAQPGLVGETQYF.

This clonotype was detected ten times or more. V and J are TRBV5-6 and TRBJ2-1; 8 bases are a match to TRBD1. This CDR3 is 15 amino acids long. Losses at the gene ends were 2 bases for V and 3 bases for J; bases not matched to a gene: 4. Germline assignment: CDR1 SGHDT and CDR2 YYEEEE. The CDR3 is CASSFFRGHYNEQFF. The CDR3 DNA sequence: TGTGCCAGCAGCTTTTTCAGGGGGCACTACAATGAGCAGTTCTTC. The whole variable domain, filled in from reference TRBV5-6 and TRBJ2-1, reads DAGVTQSPTHLIKTRGQQVTLRCSPKSGHDTVSWYQQALGQGPQFIFQYYEEEERQRGNFPDRFSGHQFPNYSSELNVNALLLGDSALYLCASSFFRGHYNEQFFGPGTRLTVL.

This clonotype was seen many times. The J gene is TRBJ2-7, the V gene TRBV7-2, with TRBD2 identical over 8 bases. The V and J ends lost 2 bases and 3 bases, in that order; junction bases with no gene match: 6. Germline V gene data show CDR1 as SGHTA and CDR2 as FQGNSA. There are 15 residues in the CDR3. CDR3 DNA sequence: TGTGCCAGCAGCTTACCGGGTAGCGGGATCTACGAGCAGTACTTC. It specifies CASSLPGSGIYEQYF.

As regards this clonotype: A much more abundant neighbour one base away suggests this may be a read error. The chain couples TRBV7-2 to TRBJ1-4; D uncertain. This CDR3 is built from 13 residues. Looked up from germline, CDR1 is SGHTA and CDR2 is FQGNSA. Written as DNA, the CDR3 is TGTGCCAGCAGCTCCTCGGATAATGAACAACTGTTTTTT. Residues: CASSSSDNEQLFF. Variable domain in full (rest from reference TRBV7-2 and TRBJ1-4): GAGVSQSPSNKVTEKGKDVELRCDPISGHTALYWYRQSLGQGLEFLIYFQGNSAPDKSGLPSDRFSAERTGGSVSTLTIQRTQQEDSAVYLCASSSSDNEQLFFGSGTQLSVL.

This clonotype was seen many times. J is TRBJ2-5 and V is TRBV11-2; 12 bases align to TRBD2. With V trimmed by 8 bases and J by 5 bases, 9 bases remained unmatched. Germline CDR1 reads SGHAT; CDR2 reads FQNNGV. The CDR3 has 15 amino acids. CDR3 nucleotides: TGTGCCAGCCGGTCTAGCGGGGGGGCCGGGGAGACCCAGTACTTC. Amino acids: CASRSSGGAGETQYF.

This clonotype was recorded at least ten times. This chain uses TRBV28 with TRBJ2-6, with D possibly being TRBD1 or TRBD2 (6 bases each). The V end was cut by 8 bases, the J end by 0 bases, with 20 bases between. Per germline, CDR1 MDHEN and CDR2 SYDVKM. The CDR3 is 18 amino acids. CDR3 DNA: TGTGCCAGCTCGACCGGGGGCCATTCGTCCTCTGGGGCCAACGTCCTGACTTTC. This gives the protein CASSTGGHSSSGANVLTF.

This clonotype has ten or more counts. The chain recombines TRBV11-2 with TRBJ2-5; 9 bases agree with TRBD2. V was pared by 1 base and J by 4 bases, with 7 bases of the junction left unmatched. Germline V gene data show CDR1 as SGHAT and CDR2 as FQNNGV. CDR3 length: 16 residues. The CDR3 sequence is CASSLAASGVRETQYF. The CDR3 region has the DNA TGTGCCAGCAGCTTAGCGGCTAGCGGGGTACGAGAGACCCAGTACTTC.

About this clonotype: A read error is possible here, since a much larger clone lies one base away. The rearrangement joins TRBV12-3 or TRBV12-4 to TRBJ2-1; 7 positions agree with TRBD1. CDR3 length equals 17 residues. V trimming: 4 bases; J trimming: 8 bases; junction bases outside the gene matches: 17. CDR3 protein: CASSSPSQGPNHYEQFF. The CDR3 nucleotides are TGTGCCAGCAGTTCCCCATCACAGGGGCCCAACCACTATGAGCAGTTCTTC.

By proportion, this clonotype is medium-sized. V usage is TRBV25-1 and J usage is TRBJ1-5; tentative D call: TRBD1 (6 bases). V lost 3 bases, J lost 3 bases, and 18 bases lay in between. Germline CDR1 and CDR2: MGHDK and SYGVNS. This CDR3 has 17 amino acids. The CDR3 region is CASSETGEGLPNQPQHF. As DNA, the CDR3 is TGTGCCAGCAGTGAGACAGGTGAAGGGCTCCCCAATCAGCCCCAGCATTTT.

The CDR3 DNA is TGTGCCAGCAGCCCCGGGCTTAGCTGCTCCTACGAGCAGTACTTC. As protein: CASSPGLSCSYEQYF. The chain has TRBV5-5 and TRBJ2-7; unclear D gene. This CDR3 spans 15 amino acids. Per the germline V gene, CDR1 is SGHKS and CDR2 is YYEKEE (reference sequence). V lost 4 bases and J lost 0, with 14 bases in between.

This clonotype was counted ten times or more. The chain employs TRBV5-1 and TRBJ2-7, with 10 bases lining up with TRBD1. The germline V gene encodes CDR1 SGHRS and CDR2 YFSETQ. The CDR3 is 15 residues long. V was clipped by 5 bases and J by 3 bases; unmatched bases: 8. The CDR3 DNA sequence: TGCGCCAGCAGACCCGGGACAGGGGTGCTCTACGAGCAGTACGTC. Translating it yields CASRPGTGVLYEQYV.

This clonotype showed up many times. The chain has TRBV7-3 and TRBJ2-1, with unresolved D. The CDR3 totals 14 residues. Germline V CDR1 and CDR2: SGHTA, FQGTGA. V lost 5 bases and J lost 0, with 8 bases in between. The CDR3 here is CASSPYSSYNEQFF. The CDR3 DNA is TGTGCCAGCAGCCCCTACAGCTCCTACAATGAGCAGTTCTTC. The variable domain in full, with the rest retrieved from reference TRBV7-3 and TRBJ2-1, is GAGVSQTPSNKVTEKGKYVELRCDPISGHTALYWYRQSLGQGPEFLIYFQGTGAADDSGLPNDRFFAVRPEGSVSTLKIQRTERGDSAVYLCASSPYSSYNEQFFGPGTRLTVL.

In its sample, this clonotype was seen many times. The chain recombines TRBV7-9 with TRBJ2-7; possible D gene TRBD1, 6 bases. This CDR3 is built from 13 residues. Looked up from germline, CDR1 is SEHNR and CDR2 is FQNEAQ (reference sequence). Trimming pared 5 bases from V and 5 bases from J, leaving 13 bases between. The CDR3 region is CASSNNRENEQYV. DNA of the CDR3: TGTGCCAGCAGCAATAACAGGGAGAACGAGCAGTACGTC.

This clonotype was detected many times. The chain recombines TRBV20-1 with TRBJ2-7; TRBD1 agrees at 7 bases. V lost 3 bases and J lost 3; bases outside the gene matches: 8. This CDR3 spans 14 amino acids. CDR1 DFQATT and CDR2 SNEGSKA come from the germline V gene (reference sequence). The CDR3 here is CSASPRDSLYEQYF. As DNA, the CDR3 is TGCAGTGCTAGCCCCCGGGACAGCCTCTACGAGCAGTACTTC.

This clonotype has at least ten counts. The rearrangement links TRBV20-1 to TRBJ2-1; D is perhaps TRBD2 (6 bases). The CDR3 loop spans 15 amino acids. V lost 0 bases and J lost 6, with 15 bases in between. Germline values: CDR1 DFQATT, CDR2 SNEGSKA (reference sequence). DNA for the CDR3: TGCAGTGCTAGAGATAACCGGGAGCTGGGCAATGAGCAGTTCTTC. It specifies CSARDNRELGNEQFF.

This clonotype was counted ten times or more. The chain joins TRBV20-1 to TRBJ2-5; D is possibly TRBD2 (5 bases). V lost 1 base and J 5 bases, leaving 8 bases between the germline ends. Germline V CDR1 and CDR2: DFQATT, SNEGSKA (reference sequence). This CDR3 spans 12 amino acids. The DNA of the CDR3 is TGCAGTGCTAGAGTTCCGGGGGAGACCCAGTACTTC. This translates into CSARVPGETQYF.

This clonotype occurred many times. The chain joins TRBV12-3 or TRBV12-4 to TRBJ2-5, with a tentative D call TRBD2 (5 bases). V lost 6 bases and J lost 10, with 15 bases in between. The CDR3 has 12 amino acids. CDR3 in amino acids: CASRENAGDQYF. CDR3 in DNA: TGTGCCAGCAGAGAGAACGCCGGGGACCAGTACTTC.

This clonotype occurred many times. This chain joins TRBV4-3 and TRBJ2-7, with 7 bases aligning to TRBD1. The junction had 7 bases not matched to a gene; V was cut back by 5 bases and J by 6 bases. The CDR3 length is 13 residues. Germline V gene data show CDR1 as LGHNA and CDR2 as YSLEER. The CDR3 sequence is CASSTRTGVEQYF. Here the CDR3 DNA reads TGCGCCAGCAGCACCCGAACAGGGGTCGAGCAGTACTTC.

This chain connects TRBV7-3 to TRBJ2-2; D remains unclear. Between the trimmed V and J ends, which lost 4 bases and 5 bases, there was a span of 11 bases. This CDR3 has 14 residues. Germline CDR1 reads SGHTA; CDR2 reads FQGTGA. CDR3 nucleotide sequence: TGTGCCAGCAGCTCCGGTAGAAATACCGGGGAGCTGTTTTTT. Translation: CASSSGRNTGELFF.

This clonotype appeared a single time. A much larger clone differs by one base, so this may be a read error. The V and J genes are TRBV29-1 and TRBJ2-1, with 9 bases lining up with TRBD1. The CDR3 has 13 amino acids. Germline loops: CDR1 SQVTM, CDR2 ANQGSEA. V was clipped by 7 bases and J by 8 bases; unmatched bases: 9. Here the CDR3 reads CSAGTGTGDEQFF. The DNA of the CDR3 is TGCAGCGCCGGGACAGGGACTGGAGATGAGCAGTTCTTC.

Ten or more counts support this clonotype. This rearrangement joins TRBV6-2 or TRBV6-3 to TRBJ1-2; D is ambiguous. V dropped 7 bases and J dropped 4 bases, with 13 bases sitting between them. The germline gives CDR1 MNHEY, CDR2 SVGEGT. This CDR3 has 13 amino acids. CDR3 sequence (DNA): TGTGCCAGCAACAACGGACCGTTCTATGGCTACACCTTC. Protein product: CASNNGPFYGYTF.

This clonotype was observed many times. This chain connects TRBV20-1 to TRBJ2-5; 8 bases align to TRBD2. The CDR3 is 16 amino acids. Germline V gene data show CDR1 as DFQATT and CDR2 as SNEGSKA (reference sequence). V trimming: 4 bases; J trimming: 0 bases; junction bases outside the gene matches: 10. CDR3 protein: CSANPALAGYQETQYF. DNA of the CDR3: TGCAGTGCTAACCCTGCCCTAGCGGGCTACCAAGAGACCCAGTACTTC.

Turning to this clonotype: Its ends do not fully match the called genes, so a read error is possible. The chain joins TRBV7-7 to TRBJ2-3; D is tentatively TRBD1 or TRBD2 (5 bases each). CDR3 length equals 15 residues. The germline V gene encodes CDR1 SSHAT and CDR2 FNYEAQ (reference sequence). The CDR3 reads CASSSTGTSTDTQYF. The CDR3 DNA follows: TGTGCTAGCAGCTCTACCGGGACCAGCACAGATACGCAGTATTTT.

In DNA form, the CDR3 reads TGTGCCAGCAGCCGAGAAAACACTGAAGCTTTCTTT. Translating gives CASSRENTEAFF. The rearrangement links TRBV7-8 to TRBJ1-1; no clear D gene. The V gene's germline CDR1 is SGHVS and CDR2 FQNEAQ. Trimming stripped 5 bases from V and 2 bases from J, with 6 bases between. The CDR3 spans 12 residues.